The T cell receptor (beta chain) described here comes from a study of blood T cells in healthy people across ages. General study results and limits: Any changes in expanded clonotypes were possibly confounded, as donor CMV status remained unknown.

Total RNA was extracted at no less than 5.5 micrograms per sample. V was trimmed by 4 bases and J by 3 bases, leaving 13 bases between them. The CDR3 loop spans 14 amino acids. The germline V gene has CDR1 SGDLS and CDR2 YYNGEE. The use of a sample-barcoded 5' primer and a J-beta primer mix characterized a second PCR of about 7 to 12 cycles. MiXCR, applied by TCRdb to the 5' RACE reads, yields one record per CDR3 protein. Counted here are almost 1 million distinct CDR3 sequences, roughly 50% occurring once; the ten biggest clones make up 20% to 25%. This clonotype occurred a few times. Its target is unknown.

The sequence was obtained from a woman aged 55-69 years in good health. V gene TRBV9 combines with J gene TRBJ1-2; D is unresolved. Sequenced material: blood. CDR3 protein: CASSPRVVDYGYTF. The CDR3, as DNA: TGTGCCAGCAGCCCACGGGTCGTTGACTATGGCTACACCTTC. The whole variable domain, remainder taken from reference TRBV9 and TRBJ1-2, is DSGVTQTPKHLITATGQRVTLRCSPRSGDLSVYWYQQSLDQGLQFLIQYYNGEERAKGNILERFSAQQFPDLHSELNLSSLELGDSALYFCASSPRVVDYGYTFGSGTRLTVV.